These 2 T cell receptor beta chains originate from one sample sequenced in a study of blood T cells in healthy people across ages. A second roughly 7 to 11 cycle PCR used barcoded and J-beta primers. From the 5' RACE reads, TCRdb called clonotypes with MiXCR, one entry per CDR3 protein. The table has more than 800,000 distinct CDR3 sequences, about 30% seen once; the top ten hold roughly 17%. The material sequenced was blood. These receptors were taken from a woman of 80 years or more in good health.

This chain uses TRBV6-2 or TRBV6-3 with TRBJ1-5; 10 bases line up with TRBD1. Germline V gene data show CDR1 as MNHEY and CDR2 as SVGEGT. V shed 6 bases and J 6 bases; nucleotides not matched to a gene: 8. The CDR3 runs 15 residues. CDR3: CASRSTGGYGQPQHF. The CDR3 DNA reads as TGTGCCAGCAGATCGACAGGGGGCTACGGTCAGCCCCAGCATTTT.

This sequence joins TRBV20-1 and TRBJ2-1; 8 bases line up with TRBD2. V shed 6 bases, J shed 5 bases, and the junction held 12 bases outside the gene matches. The length of the CDR3 is 15 residues. Germline V gene data show CDR1 as DFQATT and CDR2 as SNEGSKA (reference sequence). This CDR3 reads CSANGGAESDNEQFF. Here the CDR3 DNA reads TGCAGTGCCAACGGGGGGGCGGAGTCTGACAATGAGCAGTTCTTC.